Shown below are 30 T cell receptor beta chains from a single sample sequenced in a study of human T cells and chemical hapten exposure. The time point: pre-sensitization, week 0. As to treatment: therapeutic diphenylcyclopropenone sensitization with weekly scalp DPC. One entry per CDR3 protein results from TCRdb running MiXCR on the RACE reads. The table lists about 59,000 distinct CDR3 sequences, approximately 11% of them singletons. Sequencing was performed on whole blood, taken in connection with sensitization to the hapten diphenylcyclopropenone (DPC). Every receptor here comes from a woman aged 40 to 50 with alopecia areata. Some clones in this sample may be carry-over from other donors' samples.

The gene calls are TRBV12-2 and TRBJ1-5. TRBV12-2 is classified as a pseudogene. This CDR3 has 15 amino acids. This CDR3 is CASRRTRTGTKPQHF. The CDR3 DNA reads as TGTGCAAGTCGCCGGACCCGAACCGGCACAAAGCCCCAGCATTTT.

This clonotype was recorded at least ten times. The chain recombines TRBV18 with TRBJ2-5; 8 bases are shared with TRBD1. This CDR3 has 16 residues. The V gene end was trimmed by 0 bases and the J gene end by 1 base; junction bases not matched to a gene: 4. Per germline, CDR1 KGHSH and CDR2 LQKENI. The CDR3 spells CASSPPDRVSQETQYF. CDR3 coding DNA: TGTGCCAGCTCACCACCGGACAGGGTCAGCCAAGAGACCCAGTACTTC.

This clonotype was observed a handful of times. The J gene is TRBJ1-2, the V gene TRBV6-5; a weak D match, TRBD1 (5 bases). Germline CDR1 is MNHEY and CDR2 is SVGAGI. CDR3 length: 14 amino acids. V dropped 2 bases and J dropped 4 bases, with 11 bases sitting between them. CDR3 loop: CASSYRGFGYGYTF. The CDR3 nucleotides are TGTGCCAGCAGTTACAGGGGATTCGGCTATGGCTACACCTTC.

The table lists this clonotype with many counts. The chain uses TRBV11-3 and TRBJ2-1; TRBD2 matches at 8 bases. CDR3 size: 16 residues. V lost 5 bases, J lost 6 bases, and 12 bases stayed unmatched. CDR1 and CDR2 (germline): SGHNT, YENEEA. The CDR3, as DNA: TGTGCCAGCAGCCCCGGGAGGGGGACCTTTGCCAATGAGCAGTTCTTC. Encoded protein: CASSPGRGTFANEQFF.

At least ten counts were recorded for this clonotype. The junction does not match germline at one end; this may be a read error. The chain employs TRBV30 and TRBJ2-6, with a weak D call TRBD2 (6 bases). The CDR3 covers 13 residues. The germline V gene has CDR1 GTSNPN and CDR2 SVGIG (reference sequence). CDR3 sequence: CARRVPGANVLTF. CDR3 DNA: TGTGCCCGGAGGGTGCCTGGGGCCAACGTCCTGACTTTC.

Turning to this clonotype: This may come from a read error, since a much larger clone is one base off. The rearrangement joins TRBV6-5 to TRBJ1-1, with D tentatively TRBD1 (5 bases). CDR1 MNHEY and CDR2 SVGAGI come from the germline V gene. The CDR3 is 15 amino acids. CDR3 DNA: TGTGCCAGCATCCAACGGCAGGGTATGAACACTGTAGCTTTCTTT. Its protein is CASIQRQGMNTVAFF.

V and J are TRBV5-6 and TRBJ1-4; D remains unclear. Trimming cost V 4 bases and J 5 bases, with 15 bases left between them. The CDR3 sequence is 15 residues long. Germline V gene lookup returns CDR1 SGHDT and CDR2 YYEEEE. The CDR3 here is CASSQVAMRNEKLFF. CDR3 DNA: TGTGCCAGCAGCCAGGTGGCAATGAGAAATGAAAAACTGTTTTTT. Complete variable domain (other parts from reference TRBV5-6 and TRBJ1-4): DAGVTQSPTHLIKTRGQQVTLRCSPKSGHDTVSWYQQALGQGPQFIFQYYEEEERQRGNFPDRFSGHQFPNYSSELNVNALLLGDSALYLCASSQVAMRNEKLFFGSGTQLSVL.

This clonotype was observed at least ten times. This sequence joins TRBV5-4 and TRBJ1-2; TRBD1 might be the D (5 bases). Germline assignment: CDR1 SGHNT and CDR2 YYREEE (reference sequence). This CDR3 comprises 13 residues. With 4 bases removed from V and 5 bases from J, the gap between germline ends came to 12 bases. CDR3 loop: CASSPRDAYGYTF. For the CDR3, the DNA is TGTGCCAGCAGCCCCAGGGACGCTTATGGCTACACCTTC. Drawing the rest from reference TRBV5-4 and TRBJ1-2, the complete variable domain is ETGVTQSPTHLIKTRGQQVTLRCSSQSGHNTVSWYQQALGQGPQFIFQYYREEENGRGNFPPRFSGLQFPNYSSELNVNALELDDSALYLCASSPRDAYGYTFGSGTRLTVV.

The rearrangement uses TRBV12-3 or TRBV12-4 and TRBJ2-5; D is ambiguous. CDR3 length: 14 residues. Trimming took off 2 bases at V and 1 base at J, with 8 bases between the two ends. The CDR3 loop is CASSLLRRQETQYF. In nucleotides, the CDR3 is TGTGCCAGCAGTTTACTCCGTCGCCAAGAGACCCAGTACTTC.

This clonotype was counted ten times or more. The chain's CDR3 is CASTLGGSRARTDTQYF. The CDR3, as DNA: TGTGCCAGCACCTTAGGAGGGAGCCGGGCCCGCACAGATACGCAGTATTTT. The chain recombines TRBV6-2 or TRBV6-3 with TRBJ2-3; D may be TRBD2 (6 bases). Germline CDR1 MNHEY, CDR2 SVGEGT. The CDR3 contains 17 residues. Trimming took off 7 bases at V and 1 base at J, with 21 bases between the two ends.

DNA of the CDR3: TGTGCCAGCAGCTTAGTTATAATGAACACTGAAGCTTTCTTT. This gives the protein CASSLVIMNTEAFF. This chain uses TRBV7-2 with TRBJ1-1, with unresolved D. Between the trimmed V and J ends, which lost 1 base and 0 bases, there was a span of 6 bases. Germline CDR1 and CDR2: SGHTA and FQGNSA. The CDR3 spans 14 residues.

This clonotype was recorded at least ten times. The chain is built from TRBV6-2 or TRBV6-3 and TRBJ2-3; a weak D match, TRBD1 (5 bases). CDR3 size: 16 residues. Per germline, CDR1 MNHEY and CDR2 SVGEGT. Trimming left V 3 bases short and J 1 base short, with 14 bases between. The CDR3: CASSYQGSVGTDTQYF. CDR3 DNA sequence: TGTGCCAGCAGTTATCAGGGAAGCGTCGGCACAGATACGCAGTATTTT.

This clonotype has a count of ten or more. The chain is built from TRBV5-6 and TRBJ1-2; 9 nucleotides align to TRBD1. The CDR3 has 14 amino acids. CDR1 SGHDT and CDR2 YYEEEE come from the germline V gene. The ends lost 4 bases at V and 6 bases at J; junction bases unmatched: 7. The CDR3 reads CASSLPGQGHGYTF. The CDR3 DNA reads TGTGCCAGCAGCCTCCCGGGACAGGGACATGGCTACACCTTC.

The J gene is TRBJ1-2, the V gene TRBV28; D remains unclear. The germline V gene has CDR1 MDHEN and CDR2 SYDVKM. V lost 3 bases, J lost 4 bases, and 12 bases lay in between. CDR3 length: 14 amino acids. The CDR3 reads CASSFQARTYGYTF. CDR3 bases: TGTGCCAGCAGTTTTCAAGCCAGGACCTATGGCTACACCTTC.

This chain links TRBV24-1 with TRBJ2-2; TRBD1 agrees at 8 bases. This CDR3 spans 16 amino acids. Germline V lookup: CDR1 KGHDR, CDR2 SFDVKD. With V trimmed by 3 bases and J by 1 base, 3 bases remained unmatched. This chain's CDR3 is CATSDAGQVNTGELFF. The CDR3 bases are TGTGCCACCAGTGATGCGGGACAGGTGAACACCGGGGAGCTGTTTTTT.

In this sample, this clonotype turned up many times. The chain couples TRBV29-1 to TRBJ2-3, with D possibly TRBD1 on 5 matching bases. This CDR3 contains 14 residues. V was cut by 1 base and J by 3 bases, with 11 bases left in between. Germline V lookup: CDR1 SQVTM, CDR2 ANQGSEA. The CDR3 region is CSVEGQGITDTQYF. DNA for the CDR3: TGCAGCGTTGAAGGGCAGGGAATAACAGATACGCAGTATTTT.

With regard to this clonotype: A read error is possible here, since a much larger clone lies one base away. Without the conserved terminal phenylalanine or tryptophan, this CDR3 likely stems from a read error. The CDR3 nucleotides read TGTGCCAGCAGCCCTAACGAGGTGGCTGAAGCTTTCTCT. It yields the protein CASSPNEVAEAFS. This chain links TRBV14 with TRBJ1-1; D not certain. The CDR3 contains 13 residues. Trimming pared 4 bases from V and 6 bases from J, leaving 12 bases between. The germline V gene encodes CDR1 SGHDN and CDR2 FVKESK.

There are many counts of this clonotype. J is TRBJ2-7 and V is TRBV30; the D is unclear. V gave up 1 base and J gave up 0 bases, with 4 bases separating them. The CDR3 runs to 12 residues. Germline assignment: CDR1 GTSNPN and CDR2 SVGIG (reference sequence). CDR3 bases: TGTGCCTGGAGTGGAACCTCCTACGAGCAGTACTTC. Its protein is CAWSGTSYEQYF.

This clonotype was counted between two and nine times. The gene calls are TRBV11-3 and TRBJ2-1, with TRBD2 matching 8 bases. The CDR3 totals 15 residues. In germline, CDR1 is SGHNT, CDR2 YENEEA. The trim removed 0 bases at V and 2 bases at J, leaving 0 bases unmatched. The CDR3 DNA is TGTGCCAGCAGCTTAGAGACTAGCGCCTACAATGAGCAGTTCTTC. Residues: CASSLETSAYNEQFF.

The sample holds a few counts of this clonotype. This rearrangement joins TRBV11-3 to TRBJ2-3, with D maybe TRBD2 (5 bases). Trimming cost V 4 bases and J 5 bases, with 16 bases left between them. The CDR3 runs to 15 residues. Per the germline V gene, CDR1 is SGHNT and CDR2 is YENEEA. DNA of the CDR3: TGTGCCAGCAGCTCCCGAGGGCAACGCCAAGATACGCAGTATTTT. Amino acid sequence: CASSSRGQRQDTQYF.

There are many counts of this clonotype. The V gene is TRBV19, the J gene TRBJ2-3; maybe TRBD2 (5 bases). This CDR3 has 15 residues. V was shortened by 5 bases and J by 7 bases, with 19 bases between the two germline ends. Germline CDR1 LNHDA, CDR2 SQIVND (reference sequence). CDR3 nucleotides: TGTGCCAGTAGTGCTTGGACTCGAGGAGACTATACGCAGTATTTT. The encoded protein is CASSAWTRGDYTQYF. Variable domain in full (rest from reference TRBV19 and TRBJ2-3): DGGITQSPKYLFRKEGQNVTLSCEQNLNHDAMYWYRQDPGQGLRLIYYSQIVNDFQKGDIAEGYSVSREKKESFPLTVTSAQKNPTAFYLCASSAWTRGDYTQYFGPGTRLTVL.

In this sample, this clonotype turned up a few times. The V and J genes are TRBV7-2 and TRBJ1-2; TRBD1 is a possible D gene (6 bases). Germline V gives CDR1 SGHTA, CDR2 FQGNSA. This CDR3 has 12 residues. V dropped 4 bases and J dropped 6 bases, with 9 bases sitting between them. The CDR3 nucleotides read TGTGCCAGCAGCTCTACAGGGAATGGCTACACCTTC. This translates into CASSSTGNGYTF.

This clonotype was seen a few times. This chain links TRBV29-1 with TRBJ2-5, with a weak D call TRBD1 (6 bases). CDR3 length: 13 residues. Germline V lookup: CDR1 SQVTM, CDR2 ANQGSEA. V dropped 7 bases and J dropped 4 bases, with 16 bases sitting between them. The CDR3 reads CSAQGELPETQYF. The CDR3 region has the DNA TGCAGCGCACAGGGAGAATTGCCAGAGACCCAGTACTTC.

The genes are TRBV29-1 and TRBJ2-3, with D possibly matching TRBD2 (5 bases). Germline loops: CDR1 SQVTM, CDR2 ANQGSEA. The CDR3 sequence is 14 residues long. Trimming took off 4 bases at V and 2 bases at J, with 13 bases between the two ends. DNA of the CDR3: TGCAGCGTTGTCCCTGAGGGCTACACAGATACGCAGTATTTT. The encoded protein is CSVVPEGYTDTQYF.

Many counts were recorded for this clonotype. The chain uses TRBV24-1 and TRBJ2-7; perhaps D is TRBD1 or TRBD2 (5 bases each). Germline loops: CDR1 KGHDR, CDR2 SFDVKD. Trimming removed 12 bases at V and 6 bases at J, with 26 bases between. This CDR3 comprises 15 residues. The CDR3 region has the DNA TGTGCCCCGGTATATCGGGACGGGGAGAGACTCGAGCAGTACTTC. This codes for CAPVYRDGERLEQYF.

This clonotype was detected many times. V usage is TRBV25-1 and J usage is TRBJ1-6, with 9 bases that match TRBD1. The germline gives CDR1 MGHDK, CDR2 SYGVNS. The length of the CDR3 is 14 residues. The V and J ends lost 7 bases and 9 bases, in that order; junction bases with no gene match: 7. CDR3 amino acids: CASTPGQGGSPLHF. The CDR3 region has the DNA TGTGCCAGCACCCCGGGACAGGGAGGTTCACCCCTCCACTTT.

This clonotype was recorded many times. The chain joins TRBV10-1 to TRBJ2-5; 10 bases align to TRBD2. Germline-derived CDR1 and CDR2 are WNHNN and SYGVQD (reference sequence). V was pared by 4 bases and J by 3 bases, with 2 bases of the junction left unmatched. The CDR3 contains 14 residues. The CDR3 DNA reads TGCGCCAGCAGTGGAGGACTAGCGGAAGAGACCCAGTACTTC. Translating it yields CASSGGLAEETQYF.

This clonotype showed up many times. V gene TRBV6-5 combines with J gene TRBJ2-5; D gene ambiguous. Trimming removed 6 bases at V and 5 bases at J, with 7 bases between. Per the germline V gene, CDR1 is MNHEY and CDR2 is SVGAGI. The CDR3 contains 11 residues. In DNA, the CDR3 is TGTGCCAGCAGGTCGACGGAGACCCAGTACTTC. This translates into CASRSTETQYF.

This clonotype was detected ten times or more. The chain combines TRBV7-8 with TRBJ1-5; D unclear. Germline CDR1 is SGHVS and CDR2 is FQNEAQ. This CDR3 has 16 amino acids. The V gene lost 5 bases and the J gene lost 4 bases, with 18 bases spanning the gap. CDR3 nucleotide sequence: TGTGCCAGCAGCCCGACCGGGGTGTTAGGTAATCAGCCCCAGCATTTT. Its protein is CASSPTGVLGNQPQHF.

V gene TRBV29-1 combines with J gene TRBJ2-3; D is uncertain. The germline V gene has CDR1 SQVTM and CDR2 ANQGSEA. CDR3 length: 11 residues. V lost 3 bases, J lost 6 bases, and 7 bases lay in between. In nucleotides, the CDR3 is TGCAGCGTTGATACGGTGGATACGCAGTATTTT. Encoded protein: CSVDTVDTQYF.